The entry that follows covers one T cell receptor beta chain sequence. Produced via immunoSEQ multiplex PCR; TCRdb's table is partial and in-frame only. The sample has about 320,000 clones; 85% are singletons. The data stem from a study of blood T cell repertoires in COVID-19. At the level of the study: Acute-phase and convalescent COVID-19 samples originated in the United States, Italy and Spain.

Between the trimmed V and J ends, which lost 4 bases and 3 bases, there was a span of 7 bases. Looked up from germline, CDR1 is LNHDA and CDR2 is SQIVND (reference sequence). CDR3 length: 12 amino acids. Allocation to cohorts depended on clinical history reported by the participants. Exposed enrollees had met someone with a PCR-confirmed or clinician-diagnosed COVID-19 case at some point within the 2 weeks before study entry. This TCR derives from a woman aged 30 to 39 who had been exposed to COVID-19. The source material was PBMCs or T cells enriched from blood (not recorded which). The chain uses TRBV19 and TRBJ2-7; D perhaps matches TRBD1 (6 bases). CDR3 in amino acids: CASSRDNYEQYF. Written as DNA, the CDR3 is TGTGCCAGTAGTAGGGACAACTACGAGCAGTACTTC.